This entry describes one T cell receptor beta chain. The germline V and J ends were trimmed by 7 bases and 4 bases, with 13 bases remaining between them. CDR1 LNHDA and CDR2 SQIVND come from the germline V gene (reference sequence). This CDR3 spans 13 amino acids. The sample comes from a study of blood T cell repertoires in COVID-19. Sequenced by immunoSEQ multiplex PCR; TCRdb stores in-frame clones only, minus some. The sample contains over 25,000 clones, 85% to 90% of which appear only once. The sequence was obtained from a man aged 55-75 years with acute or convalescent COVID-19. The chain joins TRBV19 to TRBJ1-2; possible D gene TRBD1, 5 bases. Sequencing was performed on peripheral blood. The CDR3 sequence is CASNPGTSYGYTF. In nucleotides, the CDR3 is TGTGCCAGTAACCCGGGGACTTCCTATGGCTACACCTTC.